This record concerns one TCR beta chain sequence. Its antigen is not known. Patients had newly diagnosed, untreated stage II-IVA oral cavity squamous cell carcinoma. This entry comes from a study of neoadjuvant anti-PD-1 for oral cavity cancer. For the study at large: Nivolumab at 3 mg/kg was mostly given biweekly, three to four doses, pre-surgery. Overall study findings and caveats: Each response group had just three patients in TCR analyses.

Sequenced by immunoSEQ multiplex PCR; TCRdb stores in-frame clones only, minus some. The sample has 15,000 to 20,000 clones; 55% to 65% are singletons. Germline V gene data show CDR1 as SNHLY and CDR2 as FYNNEI. Trimming cost V 6 bases and J 0 bases; bases outside gene matches: 13. The CDR3 spans 18 residues. The specimen was PBMCs, collected before nivolumab (anti-PD-1) treatment. This receptor was identified in a person aged 35-79 years with oral cavity squamous cell carcinoma. This chain connects TRBV2 to TRBJ2-1; the match to TRBD2 covers 8 bases. The CDR3 reads CASSRTSNNPSSYNEQFF. CDR3 coding DNA: TGTGCCAGCAGCCGGACTAGCAATAACCCAAGCTCCTACAATGAGCAGTTCTTC.